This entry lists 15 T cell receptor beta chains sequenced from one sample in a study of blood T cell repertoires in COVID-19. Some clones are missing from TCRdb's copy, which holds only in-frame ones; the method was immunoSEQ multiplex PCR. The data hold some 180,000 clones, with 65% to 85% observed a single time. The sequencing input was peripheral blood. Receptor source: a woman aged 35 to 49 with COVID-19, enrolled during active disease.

The CDR3 protein is CASSIEGGRYNSPLHF. CDR3 nucleotides: TGTGCCAGTAGTATAGAGGGGGGACGCTATAATTCACCCCTCCACTTT. V usage is TRBV19 and J usage is TRBJ1-6; the D gene is possibly TRBD1 (5 bases). This CDR3 contains 16 residues. Germline values: CDR1 LNHDA, CDR2 SQIVND (reference sequence). The V and J ends lost 0 bases and 3 bases respectively, with 9 bases between them.

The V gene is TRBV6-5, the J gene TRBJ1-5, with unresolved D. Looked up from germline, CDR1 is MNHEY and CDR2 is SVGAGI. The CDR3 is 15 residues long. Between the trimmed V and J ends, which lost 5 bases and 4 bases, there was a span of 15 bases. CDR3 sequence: CASSPRESPNQPQHF. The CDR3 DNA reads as TGTGCCAGCAGTCCCCGCGAGTCCCCGAATCAGCCCCAGCATTTT.

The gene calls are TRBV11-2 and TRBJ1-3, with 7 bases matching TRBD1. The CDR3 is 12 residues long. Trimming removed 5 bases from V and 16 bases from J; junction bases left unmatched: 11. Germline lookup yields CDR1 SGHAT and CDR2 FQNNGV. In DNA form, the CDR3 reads TGTGCCAGCAGCCCCCACAGGGGCCAGGAGTATTTT. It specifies CASSPHRGQEYF.

CDR3 DNA sequence: TGTGCCAGCAGCTCAGACGCCGTAGCGCAGCCCCAGCATTTT. It translates to CASSSDAVAQPQHF. The chain joins TRBV7-9 to TRBJ1-5; D gene unclear. Germline V gene data show CDR1 as SEHNR and CDR2 as FQNEAQ (reference sequence). This CDR3 has 14 residues. V lost 4 bases to trimming and J lost 7 bases, with 14 bases between them.

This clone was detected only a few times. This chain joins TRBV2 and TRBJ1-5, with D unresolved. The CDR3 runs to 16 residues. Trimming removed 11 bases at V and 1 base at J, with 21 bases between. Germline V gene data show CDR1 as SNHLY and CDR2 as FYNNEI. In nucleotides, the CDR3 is TGTGCCTCCAAGATTTGGGGAGGAGCAAGCAATCAGCCCCAGCATTTT. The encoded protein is CASKIWGGASNQPQHF.

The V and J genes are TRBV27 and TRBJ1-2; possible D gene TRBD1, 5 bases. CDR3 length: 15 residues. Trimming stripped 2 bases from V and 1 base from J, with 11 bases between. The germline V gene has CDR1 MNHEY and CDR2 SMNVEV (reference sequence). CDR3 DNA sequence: TGTGCCAGCAGTTTAAAGAGGGGACTTAACTATGGCTACACCTTC. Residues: CASSLKRGLNYGYTF.

The CDR3 reads CATGDGNYGYTF. The CDR3 DNA reads TGTGCCACCGGAGACGGTAACTATGGCTACACCTTC. The chain employs TRBV24-1 and TRBJ1-2; D remains unclear. Germline loops: CDR1 KGHDR, CDR2 SFDVKD. V gave up 9 bases and J gave up 1 base, with 8 bases separating them. The CDR3 runs to 12 residues.

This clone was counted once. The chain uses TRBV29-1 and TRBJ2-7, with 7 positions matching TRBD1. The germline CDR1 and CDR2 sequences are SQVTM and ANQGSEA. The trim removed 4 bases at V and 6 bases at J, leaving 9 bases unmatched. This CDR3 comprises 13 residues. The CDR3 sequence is CSVGSDRLREQYF. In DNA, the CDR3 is TGCAGCGTTGGGTCGGACAGGCTTCGCGAGCAGTACTTC.

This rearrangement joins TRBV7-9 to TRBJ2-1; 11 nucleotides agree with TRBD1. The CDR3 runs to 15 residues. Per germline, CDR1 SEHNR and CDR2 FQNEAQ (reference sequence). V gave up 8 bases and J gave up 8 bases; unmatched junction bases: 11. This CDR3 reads CASGLRGTGGYEQFF. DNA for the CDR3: TGTGCCAGCGGACTACGCGGGACAGGGGGTTATGAGCAGTTCTTC.

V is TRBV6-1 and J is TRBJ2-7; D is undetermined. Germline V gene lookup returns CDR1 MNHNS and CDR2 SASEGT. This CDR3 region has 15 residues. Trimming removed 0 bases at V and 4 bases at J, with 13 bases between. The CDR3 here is CASSEARTSIYEQYF. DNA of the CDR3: TGTGCCAGCAGTGAAGCGCGTACTTCCATTTACGAGCAGTACTTC.

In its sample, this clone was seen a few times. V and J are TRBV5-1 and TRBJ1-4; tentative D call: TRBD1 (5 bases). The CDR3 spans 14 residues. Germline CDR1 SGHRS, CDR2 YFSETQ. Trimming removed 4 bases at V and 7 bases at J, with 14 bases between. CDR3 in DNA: TGCGCCAGCAGCAGTCAGGGACTGCCTGAAAAACTGTTTTTT. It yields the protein CASSSQGLPEKLFF.

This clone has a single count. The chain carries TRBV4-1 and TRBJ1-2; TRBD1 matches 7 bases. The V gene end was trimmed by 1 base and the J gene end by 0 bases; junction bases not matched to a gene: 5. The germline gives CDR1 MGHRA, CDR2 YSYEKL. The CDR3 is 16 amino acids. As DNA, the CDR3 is TGCGCCAGCAGCCAAGCTCTACAGGGGCCTAACTATGGCTACACCTTC. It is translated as CASSQALQGPNYGYTF.

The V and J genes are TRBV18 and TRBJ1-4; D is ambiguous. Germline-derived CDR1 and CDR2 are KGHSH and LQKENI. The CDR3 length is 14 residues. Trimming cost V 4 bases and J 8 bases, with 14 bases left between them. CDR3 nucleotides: TGTGCCAGCTCACTGGGTCAAGCGCACGAAAAACTGTTTTTT. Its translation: CASSLGQAHEKLFF.

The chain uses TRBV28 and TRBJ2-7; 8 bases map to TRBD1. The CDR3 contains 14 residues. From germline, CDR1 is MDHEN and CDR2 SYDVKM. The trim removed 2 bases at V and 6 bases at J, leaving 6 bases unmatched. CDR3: CASSLTGQGSEQYF. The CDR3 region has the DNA TGTGCCAGCAGTTTAACAGGACAGGGTAGCGAGCAGTACTTC.

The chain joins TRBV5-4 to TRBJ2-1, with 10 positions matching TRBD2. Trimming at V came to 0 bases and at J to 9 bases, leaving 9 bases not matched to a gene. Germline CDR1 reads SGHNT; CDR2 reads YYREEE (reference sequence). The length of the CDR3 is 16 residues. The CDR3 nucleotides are TGTGCCAGCAGCTTGGCCAGCGGGAGGGCCGGTGGTGAGCAGTTCTTC. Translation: CASSLASGRAGGEQFF.